The TCR beta chain described here comes from a study of blood T cell repertoires in COVID-19. Study context: Sites in the United States, Italy and Spain provided acute and convalescent COVID-19 samples. T cells, B-cell-depleted T cells, or PBMCs supplied cDNA or gDNA.

The CDR3 consists of 13 residues. With V trimmed by 5 bases and J by 6 bases, 7 bases remained unmatched. Germline assignment: CDR1 SGHNT and CDR2 YYREEE (reference sequence). In the original workflow: Counts of nucleated cells, estimated from reference gene primer amplification, were obtained. Clones were read by immunoSEQ multiplex PCR, and TCRdb kept only the in-frame ones, dropping some. V and J calls and clone size are given by that table; D and trimming were obtained from the DNA. The repertoire holds around 39,000 clones, with about 85% as singletons. The TCR comes from a man older than 75 with active or convalescent COVID-19. The J gene is TRBJ2-7, the V gene TRBV5-4, with 8 bases matching TRBD1. Sequencing was done on a sample of peripheral blood. The DNA for the CDR3 is TGTGCCAGCAGTTCGGACAGGGCCGGCGAGCAGTACTTC. It codes for CASSSDRAGEQYF.